Listed below are T cell receptor beta chains from one sample, sequenced in a study of cytomegalovirus exposure and HLA in healthy donors. Using immunoSEQ multiplex PCR, the repertoire was profiled, and TCRdb retains in-frame clones only, with some absent. The sample lists about 200,000 clones, 55% to 75% occurring once. Sample: PBMCs. Receptor source: a man aged 35-49 years in good health and CMV-seropositive. CDR3s include the opening cysteine and the closing phenylalanine or tryptophan. The order of the fields is D gene, CDR3 length, V gene, clone size, J gene, CDR3 DNA, CDR3 protein. The D gene is left open where the match is weak. Part of the rows lack a size; the others show once, few, many or a class for expanded clones.

>TRBD1|15|TRBV25-1|-|TRBJ2-7
TGTGCCAGCAGTATGCCGGGACAGGGGGTCTACGAGCAGTACTTC
CASSMPGQGVYEQYF
>-|13|TRBV18|few|TRBJ2-7
TGTGCCAGCTCACCTGGAGGGACCTACGAGCAGTACTTC
CASSPGGTYEQYF
>-|14|TRBV4-1|-|TRBJ2-7
TGCGCCAGCAGCCAAGATGAGGCAGAATACGAGCAGTACTTC
CASSQDEAEYEQYF
>TRBD1|15|TRBV27|-|TRBJ2-7
TGTGCCAGCAGTTCCCGACAGGGGGTTCCCTACGAGCAGTACTTC
CASSSRQGVPYEQYF
>-|12|TRBV19|-|TRBJ1-2
TGTGCCAGTAGTCCTCAGGGGTATGGCTACACCTTC
CASSPQGYGYTF
>-|14|TRBV11-3|-|TRBJ2-3
TGTGCCAGCAGCTTACGGGGGAGCACAGATACGCAGTATTTT
CASSLRGSTDTQYF
>TRBD1|17|TRBV19|-|TRBJ2-5
TGTGCCAGTAGTCCCGTCCCCCCGGGACAGGAGGGTGAGACCCAGTACTTC
CASSPVPPGQEGETQYF
>TRBD1|14|TRBV19|-|TRBJ2-7
TGTGCCAGTAGTATCCGGGACAGGCCTTACGAGCAGTACTTC
CASSIRDRPYEQYF
>-|14|TRBV5-5|-|TRBJ1-2
TGTGCCAGCAGCTTGGGCCTTAGTTACTATGGCTACACCTTC
CASSLGLSYYGYTF
>-|14|TRBV15|few|TRBJ1-4
TGTGCCACCAGCAGATCTTTGGGAGGTGAAAAACTGTTTTTT
CATSRSLGGEKLFF
>TRBD2|16|TRBV5-4|-|TRBJ2-5
TGTGCCAGCAGCCCCCAGGGCGGGGGGGCCGGAGAGACCCAGTACTTC
CASSPQGGGAGETQYF
>-|12|TRBV19|few|TRBJ1-2
TGTGCCAGTATGGCGAGGATCTATGGCTACACCTTC
CASMARIYGYTF
>-|14|TRBV9|-|TRBJ2-1
TGTGCCAGCGGGGCGGGGACCTCCTACAATGAGCAGTTCTTC
CASGAGTSYNEQFF
>-|17|TRBV6-1|-|TRBJ1-5
TGTGCCAGCAGTGAACTGGGTGGCAGGGGAGGCAATCAGCCCCAGCATTTT
CASSELGGRGGNQPQHF
>-|13|TRBV5-4|-|TRBJ2-3
TGTGCCAGCAGTGGGCAGAGCACAGATACGCAGTATTTT
CASSGQSTDTQYF
>-|15|TRBV28|-|TRBJ2-2
TGTGCCAGCAGTTACGTGGGGCTCCCCACCGGGGAGCTGTTTTTT
CASSYVGLPTGELFF
>TRBD1|15|TRBV27|few|TRBJ2-5
TGTGCCAGCAGTCCGAGGGACAGGACCCCGGAGACCCAGTACTTC
CASSPRDRTPETQYF
>TRBD1|15|TRBV6-5|-|TRBJ1-6
TGTGCCAGCAGCCTCCTGGACAGGGTGGGTTCACCCCTCCACTTT
CASSLLDRVGSPLHF
>-|15|TRBV28|few|TRBJ1-2
TGTGCCAGCAGAACCCCGGACAGTGTTAACTATGGCTACACCTTC
CASRTPDSVNYGYTF
>TRBD1|15|TRBV28|-|TRBJ1-2
TGTGCCAGCAGTTCCCCCGGACAGGGGGAGTGGGGCTACACCTTC
CASSSPGQGEWGYTF
>-|17|TRBV19|-|TRBJ1-2
TGTGCCAGTAGTATGAGGTTTGAAGATGGCCCCTCCTATGGCTACACCTTC
CASSMRFEDGPSYGYTF
>-|13|TRBV28|-|TRBJ2-3
TGTGCCAGCAGTTTATCGAGCACAGATACGCAGTATTTT
CASSLSSTDTQYF
>-|14|TRBV6-1|-|TRBJ1-2
TGTGCCAGCAGTGAAGCTACAGCTAACTATGGCTACACCTTC
CASSEATANYGYTF
>-|12|TRBV5-1|few|TRBJ1-4
TGCGCCAGCAGCTTAGGGGATGAAAAACTGTTTTTT
CASSLGDEKLFF
>TRBD2|12|TRBV6-5|-|TRBJ2-7
TGTGCCAGCAGTCGACCGGGAGGGGAGCAGTACTTC
CASSRPGGEQYF
>-|14|TRBV27|few|TRBJ1-1
TGTGCCAGCAGGCCCCCAGGTATGAACACTGAAGCTTTCTTT
CASRPPGMNTEAFF
>-|16|TRBV6-5|-|TRBJ1-1
TGTGCCAGCAGTTTACCGAGGGCGGGGGACGGCACTGAAGCTTTCTTT
CASSLPRAGDGTEAFF
>TRBD2|17|TRBV9|-|TRBJ2-5
TGTGCCAGCAGCGTAGGCGCTAGCGGGGGGGCGGGGGAGACCCAGTACTTC
CASSVGASGGAGETQYF
>-|16|TRBV5-4|-|TRBJ2-6
TGTGCCAGCAGCTCGGCTCGGACTGCTGGGGCCAACGTCCTGACTTTC
CASSSARTAGANVLTF
>TRBD1|14|TRBV5-1|-|TRBJ1-1
TGCGCCAGCAGCTTGGCCGGGACAGGGTCGAAGGGTTTCTTT
CASSLAGTGSKGFF
>TRBD2|16|TRBV4-1|-|TRBJ2-7
TGCGCCAGCAGCCAAGAGGCCGGACTAGCCACCTACGAGCAGTACTTC
CASSQEAGLATYEQYF
>-|13|TRBV4-3|-|TRBJ2-3
TGCGCCAGCAGCCAAGAGTTGACTGGTACGCAGTATTTT
CASSQELTGTQYF
>-|15|TRBV4-1|-|TRBJ2-7
TGCGCCAGCAGCCAAGTAGGAGGGGGGGGGTCCGAGCAGTACTTC
CASSQVGGGGSEQYF
>TRBD2|16|TRBV10-3|-|TRBJ2-3
TGTGCCATCAGGGGGACTAGCGGGGGGATCACAGATACGCAGTATTTT
CAIRGTSGGITDTQYF
>-|12|TRBV4-2|-|TRBJ1-1
TGTGCCAGCAGATCTAGCCACGCTGAAGCTTTCTTT
CASRSSHAEAFF
>-|15|TRBV28|-|TRBJ1-1
TGTGCCAGCAGTCCTCCCGCGGACAAGAACACTGAAGCTTTCTTT
CASSPPADKNTEAFF
>-|14|TRBV19|-|TRBJ1-5
TGTGCCAGTAGTACCCACAGAGTAAATCAGCCCCAGCATTTT
CASSTHRVNQPQHF
>-|14|TRBV28|-|TRBJ2-3
TGTGCCAGCAGTTTAGGGGGCGTTTTAGATACGCAGTATTTT
CASSLGGVLDTQYF
>TRBD2|17|TRBV4-3|-|TRBJ2-1
TGCGCCAGCAGCCAAGATCTGGCTAGCGGGTTGCTCGATGAGCAGTTCTTC
CASSQDLASGLLDEQFF
>TRBD2|15|TRBV7-9|-|TRBJ2-5
TGTGCCAGCAGCCGCACTAGCGGGGTACAAGAGACCCAGTACTTC
CASSRTSGVQETQYF
>-|12|TRBV28|-|TRBJ1-4
TGTGCCAGCAGTCCCGTAGAAGAAAAACTGTTTTTT
CASSPVEEKLFF
>-|12|TRBV5-8|few|TRBJ1-1
TGTGCCAGCAGCTTGATTAGTAGTGAAGCTTTCTTT
CASSLISSEAFF
>-|15|TRBV13|few|TRBJ2-2
TGTGCCAGCAGCCCCGCGAGATCGAACACCGGGGAGCTGTTTTTT
CASSPARSNTGELFF
>TRBD1|17|TRBV18|-|TRBJ1-1
TGTGCCAGCTCACCCTCGACAGGGGGGACATCGAGCACTGAAGCTTTCTTT
CASSPSTGGTSSTEAFF
>TRBD1|13|TRBV19|-|TRBJ1-1
TGTGCCAGTAGTACGTTACAGGGGACTGAAGCTTTCTTT
CASSTLQGTEAFF
>-|14|TRBV6-6|once|TRBJ2-7
TGTGCCAGCAGTTACAATGGACAGTCCTACGAGCAGTACTTC
CASSYNGQSYEQYF